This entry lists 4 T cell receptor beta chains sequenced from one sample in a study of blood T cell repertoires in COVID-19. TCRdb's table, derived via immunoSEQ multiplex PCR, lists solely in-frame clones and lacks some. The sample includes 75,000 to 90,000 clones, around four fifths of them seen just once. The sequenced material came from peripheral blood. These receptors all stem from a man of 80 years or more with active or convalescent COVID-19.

The CDR3: CASSPLGVNEKLFF. The CDR3 bases are TGTGCCAGCTCACCACTGGGCGTTAATGAAAAACTGTTTTTT. The chain uses TRBV18 and TRBJ1-4; D unclear. The V end lost 1 base, the J end lost 4 bases, and 7 bases lay between the germline ends. Germline-derived CDR1 and CDR2 are KGHSH and LQKENI. This CDR3 region has 14 residues.

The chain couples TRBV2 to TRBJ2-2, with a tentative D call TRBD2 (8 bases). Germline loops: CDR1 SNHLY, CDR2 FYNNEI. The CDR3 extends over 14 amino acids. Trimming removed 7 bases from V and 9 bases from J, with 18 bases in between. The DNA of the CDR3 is TGTGCCAGCAAGGAAGCGGGGGACAGCCGGGAGCTGTTTTTT. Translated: CASKEAGDSRELFF.

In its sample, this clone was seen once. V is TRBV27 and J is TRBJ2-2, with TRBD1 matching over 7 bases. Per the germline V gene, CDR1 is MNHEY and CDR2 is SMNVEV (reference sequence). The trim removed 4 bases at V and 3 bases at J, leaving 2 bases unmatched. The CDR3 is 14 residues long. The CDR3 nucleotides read TGTGCCAGCAGTTACAGGGGTGACACCGGGGAGCTGTTTTTT. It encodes CASSYRGDTGELFF.

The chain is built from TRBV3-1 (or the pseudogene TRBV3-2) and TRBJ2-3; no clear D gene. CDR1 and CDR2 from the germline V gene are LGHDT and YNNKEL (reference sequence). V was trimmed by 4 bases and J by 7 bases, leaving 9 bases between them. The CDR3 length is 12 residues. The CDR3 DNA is TGTGCCAGCAGCCCGAGCGAACATACGCAGTATTTT. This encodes CASSPSEHTQYF.